One sample yielded the 22 T cell receptor beta chains listed below, sequenced in a study of human T cells and chemical hapten exposure. Regarding time point: patch test 2, 6 weeks after DPC sensitization. The treatment here: therapeutic diphenylcyclopropenone sensitization with weekly scalp DPC. TCRdb independently ran MiXCR on the RACE reads; one entry per CDR3 protein. This sample has about 40,000 distinct CDR3 sequences, with approximately 3.4% found just once. The sequencing used whole blood, collected in connection with sensitization to the hapten diphenylcyclopropenone (DPC). The receptor set was obtained from a man aged 35 to 55 with alopecia areata. Some clones in this sample may be carry-over from other donors' samples.

This clonotype was recorded many times. The J gene is TRBJ1-6, the V gene TRBV28; D is perhaps TRBD1 (6 bases). V was cut by 6 bases and J by 7 bases, with 13 bases left in between. CDR1 MDHEN and CDR2 SYDVKM come from the germline V gene. This CDR3 has 14 amino acids. CDR3 DNA: TGTGCCAGCAGAATAGGGGGAGAAAATTCACCCCTCCACTTT. It yields the protein CASRIGGENSPLHF.

The sample holds many counts of this clonotype. The chain employs TRBV28 and TRBJ2-6; no definite D call. The CDR3 spans 18 residues. The germline V and J ends were trimmed by 5 bases and 0 bases, with 17 bases remaining between them. Germline V gene sequence: CDR1 MDHEN, CDR2 SYDVKM. In DNA form, the CDR3 reads TGTGCCAGCAGTCCCTTTATATGGGCCGACTCTGGGGCCAACGTCCTGACTTTC. Translating gives CASSPFIWADSGANVLTF.

Of note for this clonotype: A read error is possible here, since a much larger clone lies one base away. V usage is TRBV12-3 or TRBV12-4 and J usage is TRBJ1-5; no clear D gene. The CDR3 is 15 amino acids. V lost 4 bases, J lost 5 bases, and 15 bases lay in between. The CDR3 nucleotides read TGTGCCAGCAGTTCCAACGGTGACTTCTATCAGCCCCAGCATTTT. This translates into CASSSNGDFYQPQHF.

This clonotype was seen many times. The chain links TRBV12-3 or TRBV12-4 to TRBJ2-2, with D tentatively TRBD1 or TRBD2 (5 bases each). Trimming removed 5 bases from V and 6 bases from J, with 16 bases in between. This CDR3 is 15 amino acids long. CDR3 region: CASSPSTGRPGELFF. In nucleotides, the CDR3 is TGTGCCAGCAGTCCGTCTACGGGACGACCCGGGGAGCTGTTTTTT.

This clonotype has at least ten counts. CDR3 region: CASSYSREGYNEQFF. CDR3 coding DNA: TGTGCCAGCAGTTACTCGCGGGAGGGTTACAATGAGCAGTTCTTC. The chain has TRBV6-5 and TRBJ2-1; TRBD2 aligns across 9 bases. The CDR3 has 15 residues. V lost 0 bases and J lost 4; bases outside the gene matches: 1. The germline gives CDR1 MNHEY, CDR2 SVGAGI.

There are many counts of this clonotype. The V call is TRBV1, the J call TRBJ1-5; the D segment call TRBD1 is taken from the table without a DNA check. TRBV1 is listed as a pseudogene. The CDR3 is 13 amino acids. The CDR3 DNA follows: TGCACCAGCAGCTCCCCAGGGAGCCAGCCCCAGCATTTT. It codes for CTSSSPGSQPQHF.

About this clonotype: One end of the junction is discordant with germline, which a read error may explain. This chain links TRBV7-9 with TRBJ1-1; D not certain. This CDR3 is built from 13 residues. Germline V gives CDR1 SEHNR, CDR2 FQNEAQ (reference sequence). CDR3 coding DNA: TGTGCCGGCAGCCTCCGAGAGAACACTGAAGCTTTCTTT. It codes for CAGSLRENTEAFF.

This clonotype was seen many times. V is TRBV3-1 and J is TRBJ1-5; D ambiguous. With 5 bases removed from V and 0 bases from J, the gap between germline ends came to 8 bases. Germline values: CDR1 LGHDT, CDR2 YNNKEL (reference sequence). CDR3 length: 14 amino acids. CDR3 sequence reads: CASSLQSSNQPQHF. CDR3 coding DNA: TGTGCCAGCAGCTTACAGAGTAGCAATCAGCCCCAGCATTTT.

This clonotype occurred many times. The chain recombines TRBV29-1 with TRBJ2-2; 9 bases are shared with TRBD1. The CDR3 is 14 residues long. CDR1 and CDR2 (germline): SQVTM, ANQGSEA. CDR3 coding DNA: TGCAGTACAGGGGGCGGAGCGGGCACCGGGGAGCTGTTTTTT. Its translation: CSTGGGAGTGELFF.

This sequence joins TRBV6-1 and TRBJ1-5; TRBD1 matches at 7 bases. Unmatched junction bases numbered 10, after V lost 10 bases and J lost 4 bases. Germline CDR1 reads MNHNS; CDR2 reads SASEGT. The CDR3 is 14 residues long. The CDR3 coding sequence is TGTGCCACAGGAGGGGGGGGACAGAATCAGCCCCAGCATTTT. It translates to CATGGGGQNQPQHF.

This clonotype was seen many times. V and J are TRBV5-1 and TRBJ2-1; D is ambiguous. The length of the CDR3 is 15 residues. The germline V gene encodes CDR1 SGHRS and CDR2 YFSETQ. The V end was cut by 4 bases, the J end by 6 bases, with 17 bases between. CDR3 in amino acids: CASSLFTLPGNEQFF. The CDR3 DNA reads as TGCGCCAGCAGCCTTTTTACATTGCCGGGCAATGAGCAGTTCTTC.

By its share, this clonotype is medium-sized. The V call is TRBV7-2, the J call TRBJ2-5; D unclear. V lost 5 bases and J lost 2, with 0 bases in between. Germline V lookup: CDR1 SGHTA, CDR2 FQGNSA. The CDR3 consists of 10 residues. This chain's CDR3 is CASSQETQYF. In DNA form, the CDR3 reads TGTGCCAGCAGCCAAGAGACCCAGTACTTC.

The table lists this clonotype with many counts. The rearrangement links TRBV7-8 to TRBJ1-5, with D possibly matching TRBD1 (6 bases). CDR3 length: 15 residues. Trimming took 6 bases from V and 6 from J, leaving 18 bases between them. Germline loops: CDR1 SGHVS, CDR2 FQNEAQ. As DNA, the CDR3 is TGTGCCAGCAGTCAAAATACAGGGAGGGTTCAGCCCCAGCATTTT. Amino acids: CASSQNTGRVQPQHF.

This clonotype was seen at least ten times. This chain links TRBV5-4 with TRBJ2-7, with a possible D match to TRBD1 (5 bases). The CDR3 consists of 14 residues. Per the germline V gene, CDR1 is SGHNT and CDR2 is YYREEE (reference sequence). V was shortened by 4 bases and J by 0 bases, with 11 bases between the two germline ends. This CDR3 is CASSPWTRSYEQYF. CDR3 nucleotides: TGTGCCAGCAGCCCCTGGACACGCTCCTACGAGCAGTACTTC. Supplemented by reference TRBV5-4 and TRBJ2-7, the full variable domain reads ETGVTQSPTHLIKTRGQQVTLRCSSQSGHNTVSWYQQALGQGPQFIFQYYREEENGRGNFPPRFSGLQFPNYSSELNVNALELDDSALYLCASSPWTRSYEQYFGPGTRLTVT.

This chain uses TRBV11-2 with TRBJ1-2; D is uncertain. There are 17 residues in the CDR3. V was clipped by 5 bases and J by 5 bases, with 24 bases between them. The V gene's germline CDR1 is SGHAT and CDR2 FQNNGV. CDR3 bases: TGTGCCAGCAGCCAAATATTCCGGACGGGAAAGATGTATGGCTACACCTTC. Protein product: CASSQIFRTGKMYGYTF.

This clonotype was recorded many times. This chain joins TRBV13 and TRBJ1-3, with D unresolved. Looked up from germline, CDR1 is PRHDT and CDR2 is FYEKMQ (reference sequence). The length of the CDR3 is 13 residues. Between the trimmed V and J ends, which lost 1 base and 5 bases, there was a span of 6 bases. The CDR3 sequence: CASSLDSRNTIYF. DNA for the CDR3: TGTGCCAGCAGCTTAGATTCCAGAAACACCATATATTTT.

This clonotype was seen ten or more times. The rearrangement links TRBV20-1 to TRBJ2-4; perhaps TRBD1 as D (6 bases). V gave up 6 bases and J gave up 0 bases, with 15 bases separating them. CDR1 and CDR2 from the germline V gene are DFQATT and SNEGSKA (reference sequence). CDR3 length: 15 amino acids. DNA of the CDR3: TGCAGTGCGCCTGACAGGTCCTTAGCCAAAAACATTCAGTACTTC. It specifies CSAPDRSLAKNIQYF.

This clonotype occurred many times. The V and J genes are TRBV20-1 and TRBJ2-3; 11 nucleotides align to TRBD2. The V gene end was trimmed by 4 bases and the J gene end by 4 bases; junction bases not matched to a gene: 4. The CDR3 has 14 residues. Germline V CDR1 and CDR2: DFQATT, SNEGSKA (reference sequence). In nucleotides, the CDR3 is TGCAGTGCTAAATTAGCGGGAGGGCCAGATACGCAGTATTTT. Translating gives CSAKLAGGPDTQYF.

This clonotype was seen many times. The rearrangement links TRBV25-1 to TRBJ2-3, with TRBD2 matching 13 bases. Losses at the gene ends were 2 bases for V and 4 bases for J; bases not matched to a gene: 6. The CDR3 contains 17 residues. Per germline, CDR1 MGHDK and CDR2 SYGVNS. CDR3 loop: CASSEGTSGKISDTQYF. CDR3 in DNA: TGTGCCAGCAGTGAAGGGACTAGCGGGAAAATATCAGATACGCAGTATTTT.

This clonotype was seen at least ten times. The V gene is TRBV12-3 or TRBV12-4, the J gene TRBJ2-1; 8 bases align to TRBD2. The CDR3 covers 17 residues. V shed 7 bases and J 0 bases; nucleotides not matched to a gene: 11. The CDR3 spells CASKGPGGLRSYNEQFF. CDR3 bases: TGTGCCAGCAAGGGTCCGGGAGGGCTTCGCTCCTACAATGAGCAGTTCTTC.

There are many counts of this clonotype. The chain recombines TRBV12-5 with TRBJ2-3, with TRBD1 matching 9 bases. The CDR3 is 15 residues long. The germline V gene has CDR1 LGHNT and CDR2 FRNRAP. Germline trimming cut 6 bases from V and 3 bases from J; bases unmatched to any gene: 7. In nucleotides, the CDR3 is TGTGCTAGTGGCTACGGGACAGGGACGACAGATACGCAGTATTTT. Its protein product is CASGYGTGTTDTQYF.

The chain uses TRBV3-1 and TRBJ2-4; D not certain. Deletions cut 0 bases from V and 9 bases from J, with 9 bases between. Germline lookup yields CDR1 LGHDT and CDR2 YNNKEL (reference sequence). CDR3 length: 13 residues. The DNA for the CDR3 is TGTGCCAGCAGCCAAGACGGGCGGACCATTCAGTACTTC. It encodes CASSQDGRTIQYF.